This T cell receptor (beta chain) was documented in a study of PD-1 blockade in classical Hodgkin lymphoma (TCRdb year 2020). Regarding the study in general: Nivolumab dosing was 3 mg/kg intravenously every 2 weeks, continuing until either disease progression or unacceptable toxicity. The study used CyTOF and TCR beta sequencing to define a peripheral blood immune signature of response to PD-1 blockade in classical Hodgkin lymphoma. What the research found in general, with its limitations: Lower diversity was seen in patients whose nivolumab began less than 1 year after ASCT, and these patients were left out of later analyses so that immune reconstitution would not confound the results. A significant rise by C4D1 was seen in CD4+ but not CD8+ TCR diversity (p=0.0027 vs p=0.16), with the rise being most apparent in complete responders (p=0.02). The study was restricted to a single clinical trial cohort, and the causes of repertoire differences, possibly disease activity or prior therapy, were left undefined. Trial patients with a complete response had baseline diversity similar to that of newly diagnosed patients, while partial responders and progressors had significantly lower diversity. Baseline TCR diversity was reported as lower in newly diagnosed patients than in healthy donors, and lower still in relapsed/refractory patients.

The time point label for this specimen denotes: cycle 4 day 1 (C4D1), after less than seven weeks of nivolumab. Every trial patient had relapsed after autologous stem cell transplantation, and cohorts A, B and C differed in prior brentuximab vedotin exposure. The trial cohort was composed of about 53 patients with relapsed/refractory classical Hodgkin lymphoma, for whom complete response, partial response or progressive disease was recorded as best overall response. Trial patients were treated with single-agent nivolumab in the multi-cohort phase II CheckMate 205 trial. An independent review committee assessed best overall response by applying the 2007 International Working Group response criteria. Trial PBMCs were obtained immediately prior to nivolumab initiation (C1D1) and on therapy at cycle 2 day 1 and cycle 4 day 1. Peripheral blood was collected in 8 mL Vacutainer Cell Preparation Tubes, from which PBMCs were isolated by centrifugation and then cryopreserved.

Genomic DNA was isolated using the Qiagen DNeasy kit from unsorted PBMCs as well as from negatively selected CD4+ and CD8+ fractions. Amplification of TCR beta CDR3 regions was done by immunoSEQ multiplex PCR with primers that anneal to V and J segments. A synthetic immune receptor repertoire was used to minimize amplification bias, and any residual bias was removed computationally once sequencing was done. Turning to the authors' computational methods: Custom Python scripts were used to quantify repertoire diversity as the Shannon entropy index. The unsorted, CD4+ and CD8+ repertoires were each analyzed separately, with the exception of combined analyses, where CD4+ and CD8+ sequences were merged in silico. A clone was considered expanded if an increase in frequency of at least 2-fold after treatment relative to C1D1 was found, and a pseudocount of 0.5 was applied to clones undetected at baseline. Clones with 0 or 1 copy at C1D1 were defined as singleton clones, while clones with 2 or more copies were defined as non-singleton clones. Clones expanded in unsorted samples were assigned a CD4+, CD8+ or unknown annotation through matching of protein sequences in sorted samples from the same patient. Wilcoxon tests on paired samples were used to test changes in diversity from C1D1 to C4D1. TCRdb retrieved this table from immuneACCESS and kept in-frame rearrangements only. Not all clones are present; in checked studies, unresolved V genes account for under half, and no reason is known for the remainder. V and J calls and clone size are those listed in that table; D and trimming were worked out from the DNA. In all, the sample holds tens of thousands of clones, and roughly 78% of those were seen once. The top ten clonotypes cover just under 9.5% of the sample.

This clone has a handful of counts. Its antigen remains undetermined. No clone much larger than this one lies a single base away; base qualities are absent. CDR1 MNHEY and CDR2 SVGAGI were looked up in the germline V gene. The junction shows trimming of 6 bases on V and 7 bases on J, plus 12 bases between the germline ends. The CDR3 numbers 13 residues from cysteine through phenylalanine. The sequence is cut down to CDR3 DNA, 39 bases in frame from base 1. The sequence joins TRBV6-5 to TRBJ2-2, with a tentative D call of TRBD1 or TRBD2, each matching 5 bases. Sequences were derived from peripheral blood mononuclear cells (PBMCs), sampled before the fourth cycle of nivolumab. The TCR originated in a human donor with classical Hodgkin lymphoma. The DNA sequence reads TGTGCCAGCAGCGGGGCCGAAGGCGGGGAGCTGTTTTTT. Its protein is CASSGAEGGELFF.